These 3 T cell receptor beta chains were all obtained from the same sample, sequenced in a study of T-cell reconstitution after alpha-beta-depleted transplantation in children. It was with unique molecular identifiers that the TCRbeta library was prepared. TCRdb processed the PCR reads anew with MiXCR; each CDR3 protein has one entry. The data hold some 640,000 distinct CDR3 sequences, with approximately 15% observed a single time. The material was PBMCs from the stem cell graft donor, obtained from the stem cell graft. The receptors were gathered from a human donor who donated a stem cell graft to a child with acute myeloid leukemia.

The chain links TRBV14 to TRBJ2-1; TRBD2 agrees at 10 bases. V trimming: 5 bases; J trimming: 8 bases; junction bases outside the gene matches: 12. Germline V CDR1 and CDR2: SGHDN, FVKESK. The CDR3 spans 16 residues. As DNA, the CDR3 is TGTGCCAGCAGCTTCAAAGCGGGGGGGCCTTGGTATGAGCAGTTCTTC. Encoded protein: CASSFKAGGPWYEQFF. The whole variable domain, filled in from reference TRBV14 and TRBJ2-1, reads EAGVTQFPSHSVIEKGQTVTLRCDPISGHDNLYWYRRVMGKEIKFLLHFVKESKQDESGMPNNRFLAERTGGTYSTLKVQPAELEDSGVYFCASSFKAGGPWYEQFFGPGTRLTVL.

This clonotype was seen ten or more times. The genes are TRBV7-2 and TRBJ1-1; D call uncertain. Germline-derived CDR1 and CDR2 are SGHTA and FQGNSA. Trimming took 6 bases from V and 5 from J, leaving 7 bases between them. This CDR3 contains 11 residues. The CDR3 DNA reads TGTGCCAGCAGATCCTGGACTGAAGCTTTCTTT. This codes for CASRSWTEAFF.

CDR3 sequence reads: CSALEGAGFSNQPQHF. CDR3 in DNA: TGCAGTGCTCTCGAGGGGGCAGGTTTTAGCAATCAGCCCCAGCATTTT. The chain couples TRBV20-1 to TRBJ1-5, with 7 bases matching TRBD1. CDR3 length: 16 residues. V dropped 5 bases and J dropped 0; count of bases not matched to a gene: 10. Germline V CDR1 and CDR2: DFQATT, SNEGSKA (reference sequence).